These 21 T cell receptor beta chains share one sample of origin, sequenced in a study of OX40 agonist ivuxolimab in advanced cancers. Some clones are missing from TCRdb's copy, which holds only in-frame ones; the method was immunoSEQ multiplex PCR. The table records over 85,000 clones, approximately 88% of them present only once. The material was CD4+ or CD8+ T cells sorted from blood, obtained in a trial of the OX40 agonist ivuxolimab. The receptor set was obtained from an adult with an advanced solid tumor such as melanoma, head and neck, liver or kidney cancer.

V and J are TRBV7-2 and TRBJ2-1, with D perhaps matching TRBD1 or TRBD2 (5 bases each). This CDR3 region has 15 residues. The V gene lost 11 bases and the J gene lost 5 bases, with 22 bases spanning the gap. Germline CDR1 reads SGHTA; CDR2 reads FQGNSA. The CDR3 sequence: CAGRPARGQNNEQFF. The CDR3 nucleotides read TGTGCCGGCCGCCCTGCGAGGGGCCAAAACAATGAGCAGTTCTTC.

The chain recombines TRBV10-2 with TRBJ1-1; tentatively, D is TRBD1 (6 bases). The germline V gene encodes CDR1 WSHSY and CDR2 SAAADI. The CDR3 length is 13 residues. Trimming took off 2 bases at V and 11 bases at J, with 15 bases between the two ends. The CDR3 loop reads CASSEGGHPRAFF. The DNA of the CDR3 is TGCGCCAGCAGTGAGGGGGGGCACCCGCGGGCTTTCTTT.

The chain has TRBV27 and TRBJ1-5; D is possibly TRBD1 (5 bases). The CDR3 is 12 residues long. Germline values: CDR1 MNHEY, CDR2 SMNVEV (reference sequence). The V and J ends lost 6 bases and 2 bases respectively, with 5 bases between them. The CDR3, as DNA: TGTGCCAGCAGACAGGGCAATCAGCCCCAGCATTTT. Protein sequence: CASRQGNQPQHF.

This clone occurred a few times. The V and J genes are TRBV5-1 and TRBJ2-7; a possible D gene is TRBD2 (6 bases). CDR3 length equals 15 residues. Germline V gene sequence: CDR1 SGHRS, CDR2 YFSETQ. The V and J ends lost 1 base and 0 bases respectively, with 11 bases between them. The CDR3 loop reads CASSLRRGSSYEQYF. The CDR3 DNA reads TGCGCCAGCAGCTTGAGGAGGGGAAGCTCCTACGAGCAGTACTTC.

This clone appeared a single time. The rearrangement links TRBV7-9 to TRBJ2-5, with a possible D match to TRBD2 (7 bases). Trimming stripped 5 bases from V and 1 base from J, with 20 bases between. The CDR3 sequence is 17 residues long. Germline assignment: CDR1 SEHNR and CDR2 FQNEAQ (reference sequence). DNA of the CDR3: TGTGCCAGCAGCCAGCCCTTCGGTGGGGGGGCCCAAGAGACCCAGTACTTC. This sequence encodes CASSQPFGGGAQETQYF.

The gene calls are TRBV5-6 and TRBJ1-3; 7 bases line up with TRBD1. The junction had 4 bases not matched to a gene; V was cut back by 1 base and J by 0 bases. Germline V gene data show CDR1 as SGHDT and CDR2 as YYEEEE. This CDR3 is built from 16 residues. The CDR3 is CASSLTGASSGNTIYF. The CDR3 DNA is TGTGCCAGCAGCTTGACAGGGGCCAGCTCTGGAAACACCATATATTTT.

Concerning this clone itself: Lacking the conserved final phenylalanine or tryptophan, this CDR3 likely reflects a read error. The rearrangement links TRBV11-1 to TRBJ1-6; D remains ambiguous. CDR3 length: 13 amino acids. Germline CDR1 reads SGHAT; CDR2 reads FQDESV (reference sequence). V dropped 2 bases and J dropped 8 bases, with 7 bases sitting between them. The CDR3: CASSLIEDSPLHL. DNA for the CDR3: TGTGCCAGCAGCTTAATAGAAGATTCACCCCTCCACCTT.

Here the CDR3 reads CASSPDRQNTEAFF. The CDR3 nucleotides are TGCGCCAGCAGCCCGGACAGGCAGAACACTGAAGCTTTCTTT. The rearrangement joins TRBV5-1 to TRBJ1-1; 7 positions agree with TRBD1. Germline values: CDR1 SGHRS, CDR2 YFSETQ. V shed 4 bases and J 1 base; nucleotides not matched to a gene: 4. CDR3 length: 14 residues.

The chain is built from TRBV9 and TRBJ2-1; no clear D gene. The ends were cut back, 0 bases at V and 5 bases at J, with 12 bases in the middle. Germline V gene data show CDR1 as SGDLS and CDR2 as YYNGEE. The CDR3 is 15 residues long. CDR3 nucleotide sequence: TGTGCCAGCAGCGTAGGGGGTCAGATCCACAATGAGCAGTTCTTC. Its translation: CASSVGGQIHNEQFF.

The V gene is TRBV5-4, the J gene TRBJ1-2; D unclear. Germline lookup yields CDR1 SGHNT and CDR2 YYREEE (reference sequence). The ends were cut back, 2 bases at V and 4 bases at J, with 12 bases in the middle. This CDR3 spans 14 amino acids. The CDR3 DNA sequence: TGTGCCAGCAGCTTTGGTGAGGCTGGCTATGGCTACACCTTC. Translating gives CASSFGEAGYGYTF.

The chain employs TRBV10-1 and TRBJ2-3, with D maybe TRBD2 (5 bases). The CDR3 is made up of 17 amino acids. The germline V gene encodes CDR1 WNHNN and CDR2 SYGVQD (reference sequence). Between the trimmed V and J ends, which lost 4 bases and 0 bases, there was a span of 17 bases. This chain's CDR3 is CASSGTSGETSTDTQYF. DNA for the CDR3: TGCGCCAGCAGTGGAACTAGTGGGGAAACTAGCACAGATACGCAGTATTTT.

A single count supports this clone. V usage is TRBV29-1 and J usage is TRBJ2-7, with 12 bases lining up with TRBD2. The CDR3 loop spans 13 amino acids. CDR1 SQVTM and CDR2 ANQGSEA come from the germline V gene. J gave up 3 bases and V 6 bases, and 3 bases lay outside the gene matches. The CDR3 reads CSVQGLAGYEQYF. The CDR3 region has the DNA TGCAGCGTCCAGGGACTAGCGGGCTACGAGCAGTACTTC.

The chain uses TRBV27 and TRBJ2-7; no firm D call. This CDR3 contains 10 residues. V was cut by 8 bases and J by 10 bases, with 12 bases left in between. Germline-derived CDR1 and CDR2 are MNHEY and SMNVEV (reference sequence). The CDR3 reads CASASSSQYF. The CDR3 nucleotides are TGTGCCAGCGCTTCTAGTTCCCAGTACTTC.

The CDR3 spells CASSPPLLQGNYGYTF. The CDR3 region has the DNA TGTGCCAGCTCACCACCGCTACTACAGGGTAACTATGGCTACACCTTC. J is TRBJ1-2 and V is TRBV18, with D possibly being TRBD1 (6 bases). V was shortened by 0 bases and J by 1 base, with 12 bases between the two germline ends. Germline CDR1 and CDR2: KGHSH and LQKENI. The CDR3 loop spans 16 amino acids.

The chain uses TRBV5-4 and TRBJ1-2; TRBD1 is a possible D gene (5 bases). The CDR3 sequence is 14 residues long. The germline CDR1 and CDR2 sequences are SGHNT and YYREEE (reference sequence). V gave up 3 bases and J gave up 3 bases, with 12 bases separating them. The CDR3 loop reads CASSSMQGDYGYTF. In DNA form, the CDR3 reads TGTGCCAGCAGCTCGATGCAGGGCGACTATGGCTACACCTTC.

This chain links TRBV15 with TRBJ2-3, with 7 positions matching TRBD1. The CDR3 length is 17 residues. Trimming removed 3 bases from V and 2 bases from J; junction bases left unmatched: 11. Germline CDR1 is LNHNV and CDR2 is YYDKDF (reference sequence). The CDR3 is CATSSPPTGDYTDTQYF. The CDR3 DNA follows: TGTGCCACCAGCAGCCCCCCCACAGGGGATTACACAGATACGCAGTATTTT.

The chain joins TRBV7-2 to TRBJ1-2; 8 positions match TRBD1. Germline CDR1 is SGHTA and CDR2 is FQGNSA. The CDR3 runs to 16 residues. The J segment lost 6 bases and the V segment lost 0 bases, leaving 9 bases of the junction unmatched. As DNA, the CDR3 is TGTGCCAGCAGCTTAGCGAGTAGGCCAGGGGGCGATGGCTACACCTTC. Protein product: CASSLASRPGGDGYTF.

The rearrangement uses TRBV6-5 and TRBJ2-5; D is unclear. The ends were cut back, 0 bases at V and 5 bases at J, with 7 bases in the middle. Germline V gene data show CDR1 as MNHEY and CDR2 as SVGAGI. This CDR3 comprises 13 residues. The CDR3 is CASSYSSGETQYF. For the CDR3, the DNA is TGTGCCAGCAGTTACTCGAGTGGGGAGACCCAGTACTTC.

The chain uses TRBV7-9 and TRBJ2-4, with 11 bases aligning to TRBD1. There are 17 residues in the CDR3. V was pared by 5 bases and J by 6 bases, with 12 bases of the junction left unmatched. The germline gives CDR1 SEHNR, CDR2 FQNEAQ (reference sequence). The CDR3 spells CASSGNPGQGEINIQYF. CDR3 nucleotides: TGTGCCAGCAGCGGAAACCCGGGACAGGGGGAAATAAACATTCAGTACTTC. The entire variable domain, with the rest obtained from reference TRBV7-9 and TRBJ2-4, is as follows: DTGVSQNPRHKITKRGQNVTFRCDPISEHNRLYWYRQTLGQGPEFLTYFQNEAQLEKSRLLSDRFSAERPKGSFSTLEIQRTEQGDSAMYLCASSGNPGQGEINIQYFGAGTRLSVL.

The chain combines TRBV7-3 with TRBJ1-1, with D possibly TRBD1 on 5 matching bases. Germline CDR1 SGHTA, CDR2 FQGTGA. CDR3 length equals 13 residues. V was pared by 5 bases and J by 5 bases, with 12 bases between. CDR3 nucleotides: TGTGCCAGCAGCCCCGGGACTTGGACTGAAGCTTTCTTT. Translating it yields CASSPGTWTEAFF.

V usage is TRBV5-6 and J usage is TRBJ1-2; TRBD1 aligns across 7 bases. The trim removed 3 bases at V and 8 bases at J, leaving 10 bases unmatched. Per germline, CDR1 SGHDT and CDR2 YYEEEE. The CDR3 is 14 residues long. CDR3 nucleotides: TGTGCCAGCAGCTCTCCGACAGGGAGGTACGGCTACACCTTC. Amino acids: CASSSPTGRYGYTF.